Listed below are T cell receptor beta chains from one sample, sequenced in a study of shared clonotypes between healthy human individuals. The repertoire was sequenced with immunoSEQ multiplex PCR; TCRdb's copy has only in-frame clones and lacks some. Here the sample spans some 470,000 clones, roughly four fifths being singletons. Sample: PBMCs. The receptors originated from a woman in her thirties or forties in good health. Some clones in this sample may be carry-over from other donors' samples. Each CDR3 is given with its conserved first and last residue. D genes are given only for firm matches. A row's size may be missing; if present it is once, few, many or a size class.

.	13	.	TRBV5-6	TRBJ2-2	CASSLKYTGELFF
TRBD2	13	.	TRBV10-2	TRBJ2-3	CASSSGGADTQYF
TRBD2	17	.	TRBV5-6	.	CASSPHYRLAGPYEQYF
.	12	.	TRBV18	TRBJ1-1	CASSLSNTEAFF
.	13	.	TRBV7-9	TRBJ2-7	CASSPRDTREQYF
.	14	.	TRBV6-5	TRBJ1-5	CASSLGVLNQPQHF
.	14	once	TRBV7-8	TRBJ2-7	CASSLLANLYEQYF
TRBD2	17	.	TRBV5-6	TRBJ2-7	CASSLYGLADRSYEQYF
TRBD1	15	.	TRBV18	TRBJ2-2	CASSPETGVAGELFF
.	16	.	TRBV9	TRBJ2-2	CASSPRGRGDTGELFF
TRBD1	15	.	TRBV5-6	TRBJ2-5	CASSLGQGLGETQYF
.	13	.	TRBV28	TRBJ2-5	CASSSSGWETQYF
.	13	many	TRBV6-5	TRBJ1-2	CASNDGTVYGYTF
.	15	few	TRBV28	TRBJ2-7	CASSLPLLTEDEQYF
.	14	.	TRBV28	TRBJ2-7	CASRDSQGYDEQYF
.	13	.	TRBV6-1	TRBJ1-2	CASSGQLNYGYTF
.	13	.	TRBV10-3	TRBJ2-5	CAITPNPQETQYF
TRBD1	13	.	TRBV6-5	TRBJ2-5	CASSEDRGQTQYF
TRBD2	15	.	TRBV15	TRBJ2-1	CATVQGLAGAYEQFF
.	14	.	TRBV10-3	TRBJ1-2	CAISESRGYEGYTF
.	13	.	TRBV5-1	TRBJ1-1	CASSLAPNTEAFF
.	12	.	TRBV7-6	TRBJ2-1	CASSTRGDRLFF
.	14	.	TRBV30	TRBJ2-2	CAWSSSGIAGELFF
.	13	few	TRBV2	TRBJ2-5	CASSVLGVETQYF
.	13	.	TRBV7-3	TRBJ2-1	CASSPSVNNEQFF
.	15	.	TRBV28	TRBJ2-3	CAHTPGHTSTDTQYF
.	11	.	TRBV20-1	TRBJ2-1	CSAKNYNEQFF
.	13	.	TRBV28	TRBJ2-7	CASGLIQDYEQYF
.	14	.	TRBV6-1	TRBJ1-1	CASSEYGRAPEAFF
TRBD2	11	.	TRBV20-1	TRBJ2-7	CSAGGEASQYF
TRBD2	18	.	TRBV7-3	TRBJ2-2	CASSPDSGRARNTGELFF
.	14	.	TRBV11-2	TRBJ1-1	CASSLGNREIEAFF
TRBD1	14	.	TRBV2	TRBJ2-5	CASSGQGLVETQYF
.	14	.	TRBV9	TRBJ2-1	CASSPMGSYNEQFF
.	12	.	TRBV5-6	TRBJ2-1	CASSLAGNEQFF
.	13	.	TRBV2	TRBJ1-4	CASTGVSNEKLFF
.	14	few	TRBV5-1	TRBJ2-5	CASSFAGAQETQYF
TRBD1	18	few	TRBV4-1	TRBJ1-2	CASSLAVIGAGGSYGYTF
.	12	once	TRBV18	TRBJ1-5	CASSGRAQPQHF
.	14	.	TRBV5-8	TRBJ1-1	CASSLVAGNTEAFF